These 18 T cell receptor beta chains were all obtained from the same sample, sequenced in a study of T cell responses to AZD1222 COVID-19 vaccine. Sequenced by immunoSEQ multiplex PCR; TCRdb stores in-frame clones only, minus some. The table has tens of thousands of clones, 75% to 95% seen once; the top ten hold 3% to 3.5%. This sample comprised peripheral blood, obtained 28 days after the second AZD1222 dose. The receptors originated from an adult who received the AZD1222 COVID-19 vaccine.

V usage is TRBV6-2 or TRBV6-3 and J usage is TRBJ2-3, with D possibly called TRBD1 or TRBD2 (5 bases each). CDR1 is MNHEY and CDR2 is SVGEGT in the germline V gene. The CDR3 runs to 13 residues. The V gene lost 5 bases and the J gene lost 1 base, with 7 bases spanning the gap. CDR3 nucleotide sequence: TGTGCCAGCAGTGAGGGGCGCACAGATACGCAGTATTTT. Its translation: CASSEGRTDTQYF.

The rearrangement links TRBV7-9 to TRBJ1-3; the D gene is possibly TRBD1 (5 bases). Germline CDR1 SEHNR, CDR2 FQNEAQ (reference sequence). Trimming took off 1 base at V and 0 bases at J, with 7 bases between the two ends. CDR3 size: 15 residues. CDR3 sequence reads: CASSLGDFSGNTIYF. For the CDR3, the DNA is TGTGCCAGCAGCTTAGGGGACTTCTCTGGAAACACCATATATTTT. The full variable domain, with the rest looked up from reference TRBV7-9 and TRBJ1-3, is DTGVSQNPRHKITKRGQNVTFRCDPISEHNRLYWYRQTLGQGPEFLTYFQNEAQLEKSRLLSDRFSAERPKGSFSTLEIQRTEQGDSAMYLCASSLGDFSGNTIYFGEGSWLTVV.

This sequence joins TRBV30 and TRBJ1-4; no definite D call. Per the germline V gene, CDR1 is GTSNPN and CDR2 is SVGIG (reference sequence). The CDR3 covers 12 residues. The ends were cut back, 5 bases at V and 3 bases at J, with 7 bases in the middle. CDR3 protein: CAWASPNEKLFF. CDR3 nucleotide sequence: TGTGCCTGGGCGTCCCCTAATGAAAAACTGTTTTTT.

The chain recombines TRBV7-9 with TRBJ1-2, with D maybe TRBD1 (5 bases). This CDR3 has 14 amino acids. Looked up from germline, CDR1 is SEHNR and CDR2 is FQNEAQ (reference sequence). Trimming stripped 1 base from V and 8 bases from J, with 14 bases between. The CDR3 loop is CASSLGFRDGGYTF. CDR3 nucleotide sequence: TGTGCCAGCAGCTTAGGTTTCAGGGATGGGGGCTACACCTTC.

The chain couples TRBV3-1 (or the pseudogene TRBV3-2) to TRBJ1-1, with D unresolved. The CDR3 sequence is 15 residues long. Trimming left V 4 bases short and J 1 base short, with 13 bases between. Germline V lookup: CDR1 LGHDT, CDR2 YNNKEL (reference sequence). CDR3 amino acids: CASSLRENRNTEAFF. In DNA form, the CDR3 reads TGTGCCAGCAGCCTGCGGGAGAATAGGAACACTGAAGCTTTCTTT.

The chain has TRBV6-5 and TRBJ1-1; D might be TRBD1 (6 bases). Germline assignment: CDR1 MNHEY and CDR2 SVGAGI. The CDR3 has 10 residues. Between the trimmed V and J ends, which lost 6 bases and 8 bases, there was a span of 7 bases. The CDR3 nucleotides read TGTGCCAGCAGGGGGACAGAAGCTTTCTTT. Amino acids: CASRGTEAFF.

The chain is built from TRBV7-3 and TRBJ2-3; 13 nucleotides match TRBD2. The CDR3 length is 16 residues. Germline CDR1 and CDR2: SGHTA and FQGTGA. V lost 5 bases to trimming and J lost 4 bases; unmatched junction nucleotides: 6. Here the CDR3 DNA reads TGTGCCAGCAGCCCCGGACTAGCGGGAGCAGCAGATACGCAGTATTTT. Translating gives CASSPGLAGAADTQYF. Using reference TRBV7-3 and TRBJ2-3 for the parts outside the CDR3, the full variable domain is GAGVSQTPSNKVTEKGKYVELRCDPISGHTALYWYRQSLGQGPEFLIYFQGTGAADDSGLPNDRFFAVRPEGSVSTLKIQRTERGDSAVYLCASSPGLAGAADTQYFGPGTRLTVL.

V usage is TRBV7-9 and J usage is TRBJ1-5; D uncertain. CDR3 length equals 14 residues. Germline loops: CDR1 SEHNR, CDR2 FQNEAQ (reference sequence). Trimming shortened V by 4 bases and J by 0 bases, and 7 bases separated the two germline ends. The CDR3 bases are TGTGCCAGCAGCTCTGACTATAGCAATCAGCCCCAGCATTTT. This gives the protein CASSSDYSNQPQHF.

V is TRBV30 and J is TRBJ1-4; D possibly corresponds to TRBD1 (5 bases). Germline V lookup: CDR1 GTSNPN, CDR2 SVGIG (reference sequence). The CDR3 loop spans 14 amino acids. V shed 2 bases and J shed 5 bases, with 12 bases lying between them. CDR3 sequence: CAWSSQGGNEKLFF. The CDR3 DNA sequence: TGTGCCTGGAGTTCCCAGGGAGGGAATGAAAAACTGTTTTTT.

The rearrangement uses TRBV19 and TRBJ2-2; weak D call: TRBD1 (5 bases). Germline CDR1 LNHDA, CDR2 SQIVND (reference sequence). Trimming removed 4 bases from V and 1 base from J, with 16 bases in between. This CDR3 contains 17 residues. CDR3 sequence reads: CASSTLTALLNTGELFF. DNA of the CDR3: TGTGCCAGTAGTACCCTGACAGCACTCTTGAACACCGGGGAGCTGTTTTTT.

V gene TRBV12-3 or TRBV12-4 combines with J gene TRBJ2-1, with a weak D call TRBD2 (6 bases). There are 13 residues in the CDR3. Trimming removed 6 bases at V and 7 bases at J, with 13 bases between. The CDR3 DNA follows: TGTGCCAGCAGCCGTCATGGGAGGAATGAGCAGTTCTTC. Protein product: CASSRHGRNEQFF.

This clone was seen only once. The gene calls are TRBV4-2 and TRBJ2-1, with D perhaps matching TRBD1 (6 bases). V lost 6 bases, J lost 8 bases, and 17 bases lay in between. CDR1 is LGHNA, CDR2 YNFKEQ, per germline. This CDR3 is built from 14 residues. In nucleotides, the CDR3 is TGTGCCAGCAGTTTCGGGACACCTATTCATGAGCAGTTCTTC. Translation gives CASSFGTPIHEQFF.

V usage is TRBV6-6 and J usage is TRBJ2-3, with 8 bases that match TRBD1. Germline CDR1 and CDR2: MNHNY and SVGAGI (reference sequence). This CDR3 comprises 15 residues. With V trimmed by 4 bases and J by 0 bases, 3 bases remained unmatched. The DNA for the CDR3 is TGTGCCAGCAGTTCCAGGGGGCCAAGCACAGATACGCAGTATTTT. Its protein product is CASSSRGPSTDTQYF.

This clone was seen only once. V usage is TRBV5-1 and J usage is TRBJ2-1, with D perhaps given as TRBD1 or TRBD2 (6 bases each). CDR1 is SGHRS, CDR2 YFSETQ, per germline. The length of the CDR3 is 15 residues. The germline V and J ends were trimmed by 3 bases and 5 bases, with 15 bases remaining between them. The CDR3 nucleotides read TGCGCCAGCAGCTCGCGTTCGGGGGCAGACAATGAGCAGTTCTTC. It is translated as CASSSRSGADNEQFF.

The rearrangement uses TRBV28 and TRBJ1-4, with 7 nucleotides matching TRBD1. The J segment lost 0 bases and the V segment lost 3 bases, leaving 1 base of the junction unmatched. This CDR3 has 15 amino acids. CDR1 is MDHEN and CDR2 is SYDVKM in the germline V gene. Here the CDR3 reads CASSFDRATNEKLFF. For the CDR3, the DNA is TGTGCCAGCAGTTTCGACAGGGCAACTAATGAAAAACTGTTTTTT.

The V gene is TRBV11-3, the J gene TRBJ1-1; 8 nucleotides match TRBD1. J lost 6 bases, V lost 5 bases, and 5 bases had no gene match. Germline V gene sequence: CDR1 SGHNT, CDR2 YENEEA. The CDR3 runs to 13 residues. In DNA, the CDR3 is TGTGCCAGCAGCGCCCAACAGGGGGCTGAAGCTTTCTTT. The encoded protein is CASSAQQGAEAFF.

CDR3 protein: CASSMDRGETQYF. CDR3 DNA sequence: TGTGCCAGCAGCATGGACAGGGGAGAGACCCAGTACTTC. The genes are TRBV7-8 and TRBJ2-5; 9 bases map to TRBD1. The CDR3 extends over 13 amino acids. Per the germline V gene, CDR1 is SGHVS and CDR2 is FQNEAQ. The ends lost 5 bases at V and 4 bases at J; junction bases unmatched: 2.

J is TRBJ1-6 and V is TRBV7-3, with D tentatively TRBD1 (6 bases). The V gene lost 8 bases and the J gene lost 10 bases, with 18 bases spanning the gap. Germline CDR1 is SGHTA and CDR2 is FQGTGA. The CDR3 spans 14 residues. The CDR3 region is CASRTGTGRSPLHF. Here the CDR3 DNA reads TGTGCCAGCCGTACAGGGACGGGTCGCTCACCCCTCCACTTT.